The clone carrying this TCR beta chain came up once. The antigen remains unidentified. This sample was included in a study of vaccination effects on CD4 cells after COVID-19. General study results and limits: Marked clonal contraction of both clone types appeared late after vaccination.

Generated by immunoSEQ multiplex PCR, the TCRdb table keeps only in-frame clones and is missing some. The table lists tens of thousands of clones, 73% of them singletons. Germline assignment: CDR1 SGHTA and CDR2 FQGNSA. Between the trimmed V and J ends, which lost 1 base and 8 bases, there was a span of 11 bases. The CDR3 covers 13 residues. Prior to sequencing, the ViraFEST assay stimulated PBMC with viral peptide pools, which expanded the antigen-specific CD4+ T cells. At the end of about 9 days of culture, CD4+ T cells were isolated. Between March and December 2020, the person had a SARS-CoV-2 infection that PCR confirmed.

This specimen consisted of CD4+ T cells from PBMCs cultured with a peptide pool, obtained before COVID-19 vaccination. The source is a human donor who had a prior SARS-CoV-2 infection. The chain is built from TRBV7-2 and TRBJ1-1; TRBD1 might be the D (5 bases). Here the CDR3 DNA reads TGTGCCAGCAGCTTAGTGGGGGGACGGGAAGCTTTCTTT. Protein sequence: CASSLVGGREAFF.